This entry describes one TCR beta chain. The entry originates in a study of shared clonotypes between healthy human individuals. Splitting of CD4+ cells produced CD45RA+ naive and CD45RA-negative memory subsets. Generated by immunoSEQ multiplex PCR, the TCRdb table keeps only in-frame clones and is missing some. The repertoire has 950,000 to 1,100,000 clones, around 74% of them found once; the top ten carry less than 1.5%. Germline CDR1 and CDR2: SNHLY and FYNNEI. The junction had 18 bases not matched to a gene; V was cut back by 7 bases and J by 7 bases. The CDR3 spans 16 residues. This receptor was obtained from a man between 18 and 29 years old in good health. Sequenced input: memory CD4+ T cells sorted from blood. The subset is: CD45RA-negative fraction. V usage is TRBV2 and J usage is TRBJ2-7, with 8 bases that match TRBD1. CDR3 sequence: CASTSGSGTGVEEQYF. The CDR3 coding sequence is TGTGCCAGCACGTCCGGGTCCGGGACAGGCGTTGAGGAGCAGTACTTC.